This T cell receptor (beta chain) appears in the sequencing data of a study of identifying expanded T cells in peripheral blood. V gave up 4 bases and J gave up 6 bases; unmatched junction bases: 5. Germline V gene lookup returns CDR1 KGHSH and CDR2 LQKENI. The CDR3 has 14 amino acids. Overall study findings and caveats: Over approximately two and four weeks, about 16 and 20 clones changed, versus roughly 1.1 between replicates. Across healthy donors, higher total template counts meant significantly greater approximately two-week count variance.

During the collection period, no donor immune events like infections were recorded. Some clones are missing from TCRdb's copy, which holds only in-frame ones; the method was immunoSEQ multiplex PCR. Among 100,000 to 150,000 clones listed, more than 80% were seen once. Comments on this clone: The antigen is unknown.

This TCR derives from a person aged 18 to 70 in good health. The material sequenced was blood. The genes are TRBV18 and TRBJ2-7; TRBD1 matches 11 bases. The CDR3 region has the DNA TGTGCCAGCTCACTTGGGACAGGGGGAAGCGAGCAGTACTTC. Protein product: CASSLGTGGSEQYF.